This TCR beta chain was sequenced for a study of cytomegalovirus exposure and HLA in healthy donors. The CDR3 totals 15 residues. V was trimmed by 6 bases and J by 5 bases, leaving 16 bases between them. The V gene's germline CDR1 is MNHNS and CDR2 SASEGT. Nominally healthy donors provided the samples, though records likely missed some immune exposures. Regarding the study as a whole: One cluster of highly shared sequence variants probably arose as a sequencing artifact.

PCR primers comprised 60 Vbeta and 13 Jbeta primers. Libraries were prepared by immunoSEQ multiplex PCR; TCRdb keeps only in-frame clonotypes and omits some of them. The sample yields roughly 200,000 clones, roughly 80% seen once. As concerns this clone: Antigen: not known.

The sequence came from a young man in good health and CMV-seronegative. The V call is TRBV6-1, the J call TRBJ1-4; D remains unclear. Source material: PBMCs. CDR3 nucleotide sequence: TGTGCCAGCAGATCTAGACGGAGGAACAATGAAAAACTGTTTTTT. This gives the protein CASRSRRRNNEKLFF.